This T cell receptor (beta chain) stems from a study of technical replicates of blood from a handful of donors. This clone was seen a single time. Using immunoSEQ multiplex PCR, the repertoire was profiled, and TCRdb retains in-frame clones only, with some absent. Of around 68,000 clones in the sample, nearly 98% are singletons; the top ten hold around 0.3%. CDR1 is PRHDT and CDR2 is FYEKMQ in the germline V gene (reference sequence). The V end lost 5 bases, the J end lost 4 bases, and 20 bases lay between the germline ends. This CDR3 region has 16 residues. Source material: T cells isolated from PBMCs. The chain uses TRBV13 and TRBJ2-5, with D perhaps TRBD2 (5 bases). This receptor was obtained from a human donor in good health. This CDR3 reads CASSPSPLLVRETQYF. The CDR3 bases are TGTGCCAGCAGCCCAAGCCCCCTACTAGTACGAGAGACCCAGTACTTC.